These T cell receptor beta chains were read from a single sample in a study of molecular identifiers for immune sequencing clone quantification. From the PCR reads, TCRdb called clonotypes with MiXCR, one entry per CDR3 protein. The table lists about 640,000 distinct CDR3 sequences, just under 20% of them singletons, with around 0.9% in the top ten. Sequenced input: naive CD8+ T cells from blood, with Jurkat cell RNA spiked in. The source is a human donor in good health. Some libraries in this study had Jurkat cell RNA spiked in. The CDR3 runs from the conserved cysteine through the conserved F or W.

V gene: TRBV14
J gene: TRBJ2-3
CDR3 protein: CASSQDKRSDTQYF

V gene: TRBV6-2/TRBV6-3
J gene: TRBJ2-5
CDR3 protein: CASSYTGLAVTKEETQYF

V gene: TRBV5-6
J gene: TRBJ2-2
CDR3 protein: CASSAGGNTGELFF

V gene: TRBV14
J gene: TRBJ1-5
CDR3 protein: CASSQDSQPQHF

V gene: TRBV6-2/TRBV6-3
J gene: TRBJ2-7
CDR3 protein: CASSRQSTSYEQYF

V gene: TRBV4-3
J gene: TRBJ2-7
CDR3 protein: CASSQGGVAGGVYEQYF

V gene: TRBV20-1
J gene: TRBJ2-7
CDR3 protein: CSAREGTGLSYEQYF

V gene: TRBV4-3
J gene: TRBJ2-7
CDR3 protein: CASSQDSAGQGFYEQYF

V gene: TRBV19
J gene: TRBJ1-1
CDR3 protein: CASEGRLSEAFF

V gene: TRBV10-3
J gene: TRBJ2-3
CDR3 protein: CAISDPMEPGQGTDTQYF

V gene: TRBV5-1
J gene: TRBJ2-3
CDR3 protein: CASSLGGGVTDTQYF

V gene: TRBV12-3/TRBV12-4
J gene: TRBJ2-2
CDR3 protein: CASRGLAGYTGELFF

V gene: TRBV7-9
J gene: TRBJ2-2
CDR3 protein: CASSLAGLTGELFF

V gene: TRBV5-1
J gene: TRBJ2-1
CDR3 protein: CASSLSGLGYNEQFF

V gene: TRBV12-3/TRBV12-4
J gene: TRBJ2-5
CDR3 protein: CASSLGTSGGPNQETQYF

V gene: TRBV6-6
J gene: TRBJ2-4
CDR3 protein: CASREWTGPLAKNIQYF

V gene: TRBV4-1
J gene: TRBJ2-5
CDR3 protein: CASSQVGVETQYF

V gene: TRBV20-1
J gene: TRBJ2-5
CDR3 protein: CSARDLGGSGQETQYF

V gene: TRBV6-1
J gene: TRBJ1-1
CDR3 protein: CAAHYTEAFF

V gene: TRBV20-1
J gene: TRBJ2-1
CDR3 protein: CSARVEGSAYNEQFF

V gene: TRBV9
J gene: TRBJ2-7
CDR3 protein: CASSVSGEGYEQYF

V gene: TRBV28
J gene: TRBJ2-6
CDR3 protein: CASSYQTGTGVFAGANVLTF

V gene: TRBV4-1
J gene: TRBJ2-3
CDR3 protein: CASSQDQQGYTDTQYF

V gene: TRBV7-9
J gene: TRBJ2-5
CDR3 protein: CASSSPYGILETQYF

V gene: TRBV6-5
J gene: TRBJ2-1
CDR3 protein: CASLDTQLPYNEQFF

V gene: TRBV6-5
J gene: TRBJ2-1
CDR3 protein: CASSHPLAGPFNVDYNEQFF

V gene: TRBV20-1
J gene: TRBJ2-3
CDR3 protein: CSVPPLGNLADTQYF

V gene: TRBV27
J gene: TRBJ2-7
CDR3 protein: CASTGTGSYEQYF

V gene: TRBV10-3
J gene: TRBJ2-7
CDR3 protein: CAIREGGASYEQYF

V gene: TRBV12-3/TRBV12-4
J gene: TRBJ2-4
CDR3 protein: CASSFNSGGVAKNIQYF

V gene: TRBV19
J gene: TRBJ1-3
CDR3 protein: CASSMSSGNTIYF

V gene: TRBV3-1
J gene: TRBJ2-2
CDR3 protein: CASSPDRDGTGELFF

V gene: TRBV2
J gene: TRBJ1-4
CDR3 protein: CASSRGEKLFF

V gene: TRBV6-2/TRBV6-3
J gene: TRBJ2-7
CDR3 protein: CASLTFPGLTYEQYF

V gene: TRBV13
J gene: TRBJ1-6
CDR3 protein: CASSPNGSSYNSPLHF

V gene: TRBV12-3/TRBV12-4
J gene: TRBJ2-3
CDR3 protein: CASSPGGTGTQYF

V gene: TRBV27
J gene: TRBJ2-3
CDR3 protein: CASSPMTGGPTDTQYF

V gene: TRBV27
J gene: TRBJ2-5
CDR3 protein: CASSLFVQETQYF

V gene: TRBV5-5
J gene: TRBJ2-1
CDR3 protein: CASSPLQGGTYNEQFF

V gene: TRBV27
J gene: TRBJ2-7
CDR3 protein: CASSLYVGTTARQYF

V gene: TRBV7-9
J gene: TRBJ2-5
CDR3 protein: CASSLGPSGNQETQYF

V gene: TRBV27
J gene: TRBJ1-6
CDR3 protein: CASHGRLGDSRLHF

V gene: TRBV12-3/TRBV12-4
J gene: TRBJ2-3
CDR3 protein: CASSPWDRGTDTQYF

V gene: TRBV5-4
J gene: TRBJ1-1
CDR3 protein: CASSWTGGWTEAFF

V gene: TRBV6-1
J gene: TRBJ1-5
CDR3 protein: CASSGFQPQHF

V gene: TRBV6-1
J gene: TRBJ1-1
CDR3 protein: CASRGDGGIEAFF

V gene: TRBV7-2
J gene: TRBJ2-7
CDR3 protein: CASSPTYSGRTEQYF

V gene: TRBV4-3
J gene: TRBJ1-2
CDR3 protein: CASSQNTQFYGYTF

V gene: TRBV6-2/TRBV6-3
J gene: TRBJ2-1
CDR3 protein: CASRKRGGLHEQFF

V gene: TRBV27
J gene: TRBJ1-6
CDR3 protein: CASSSWTGSLYNSPLHF

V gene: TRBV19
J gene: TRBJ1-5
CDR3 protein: CASTLAGSQPQHF

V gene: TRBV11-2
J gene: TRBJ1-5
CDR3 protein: CASSLGTHNQPQHF

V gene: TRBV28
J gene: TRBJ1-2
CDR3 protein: CASREGGDYGYTF

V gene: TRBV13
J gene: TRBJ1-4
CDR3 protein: CASTQGPFEKLFF

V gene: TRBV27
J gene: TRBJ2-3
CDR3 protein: CASSTIAGAPDTQYF